This T cell receptor (beta chain) is drawn from a study of T cell responses to AZD1222 COVID-19 vaccine. In the case of this clone: The antigen is unknown.

Germline trimming cut 6 bases from V and 4 bases from J; bases unmatched to any gene: 9. CDR3 length equals 15 residues. CDR1 and CDR2 from the germline V gene are MDHEN and SYDVKM. Repertoires were generated with immunoSEQ multiplex PCR, while TCRdb's copy carries only in-frame clones and drops some. The sample holds about 79,000 clones, 70% to 90% seen once. Regarding the study as a whole: Donors in the cohort were predominantly white British and more often female, and clonal diversity was possibly underestimated.

The chain links TRBV28 to TRBJ1-5; 7 nucleotides agree with TRBD1. The TCR comes from an adult in good health. The sequenced sample was peripheral blood, obtained on day 0 of AZD1222 vaccination. The CDR3 here is CASRASTGSNQPQHF. CDR3 DNA: TGTGCCAGCAGAGCATCGACAGGGTCAAATCAGCCCCAGCATTTT.